These T cell receptor beta chains were read from a single sample in a study of human T cells and chemical hapten exposure. TCRdb reprocessed the RACE reads with MiXCR, giving one entry per CDR3 protein. The sample lists just over 80,000 distinct CDR3 sequences; 9.5% to 12% were seen once. This specimen was whole blood, taken in connection with sensitization to the hapten diphenylcyclopropenone (DPC). All receptors derive from a woman in her 50s with alopecia areata. Some clones in this sample may be carry-over from other donors' samples. Each CDR3 is given with its conserved first and last residue. A D gene is named only where the DNA matches it firmly. Not all rows give a size; the values are once, few, many and, for expanded clones, a class.

CDR3aa: CASSFLLSEQYF
CDR3nt: TGTGCCAGCAGTTTCCTCCTTAGCGAGCAGTACTTC
j_gene: TRBJ2-7
abundance: many
d_gene: -
v_gene: TRBV28

CDR3aa: CASSPGGNEQFF
CDR3nt: TGTGCCAGCAGTCCGGGTGGAAATGAGCAGTTCTTC
j_gene: TRBJ2-1
abundance: many
d_gene: -
v_gene: TRBV28

CDR3aa: CASSPHAGVETQYF
CDR3nt: TGTGCCAGCTCACCACATGCGGGAGTAGAGACCCAGTACTTC
j_gene: TRBJ2-5
abundance: -
d_gene: TRBD2
v_gene: TRBV18

CDR3aa: CSVGPGTGPPNYGYTF
CDR3nt: TGCAGCGTTGGGCCAGGGACAGGGCCTCCGAACTATGGCTACACCTTC
j_gene: TRBJ1-2
abundance: many
d_gene: TRBD1
v_gene: TRBV29-1

CDR3aa: CASLGAGDGEQYF
CDR3nt: TGTGCCAGCCTTGGGGCAGGGGACGGAGAGCAGTACTTC
j_gene: TRBJ2-7
abundance: -
d_gene: -
v_gene: TRBV18

CDR3aa: CASSLAPIGYGYTF
CDR3nt: TGTGCCAGCAGTTTAGCGCCCATAGGCTATGGCTACACCTTC
j_gene: TRBJ1-2
abundance: -
d_gene: -
v_gene: TRBV12-3/TRBV12-4

CDR3aa: CASSPTQGGTEAFF
CDR3nt: TGTGCCAGCAGTCCCACCCAAGGGGGCACTGAAGCTTTCTTT
j_gene: TRBJ1-1
abundance: -
d_gene: -
v_gene: TRBV28

CDR3aa: CASSNPFRDASGYGYTF
CDR3nt: TGTGCCAGTAGTAACCCGTTCCGAGACGCCAGTGGCTATGGCTACACCTTC
j_gene: TRBJ1-2
abundance: few
d_gene: -
v_gene: TRBV19

CDR3aa: CASSPAGGIEAFF
CDR3nt: TGTGCCAGCAGCCCAGCAGGCGGGATTGAAGCTTTCTTT
j_gene: TRBJ1-1
abundance: -
d_gene: -
v_gene: TRBV7-6

CDR3aa: CASRSTGGNSPLHF
CDR3nt: TGTGCCAGCAGATCAACAGGGGGCAATTCACCCCTCCACTTT
j_gene: TRBJ1-6
abundance: -
d_gene: TRBD1
v_gene: TRBV7-9

CDR3aa: CASRDPSYEQYF
CDR3nt: TGTGCCAGCAGGGACCCCTCCTACGAGCAGTACTTC
j_gene: TRBJ2-7
abundance: many
d_gene: -
v_gene: TRBV28

CDR3aa: CVSSLREVGTGELFF
CDR3nt: TGTGTCAGCAGCTTACGTGAAGTCGGGACTGGGGAGCTGTTTTTT
j_gene: TRBJ2-2
abundance: few
d_gene: -
v_gene: TRBV7-6

CDR3aa: CASSLKGRDEAFF
CDR3nt: TGTGCCAGCAGCCTCAAGGGGCGGGATGAAGCTTTCTTT
j_gene: TRBJ1-1
abundance: -
d_gene: -
v_gene: TRBV7-9

CDR3aa: CASSIAGGVNEQFF
CDR3nt: TGTGCCAGCAGTATAGCGGGAGGCGTAAATGAGCAGTTCTTC
j_gene: TRBJ2-1
abundance: -
d_gene: TRBD2
v_gene: TRBV9

CDR3aa: CASSPRTSSGLSAQYF
CDR3nt: TGTGCCAGCAGTCCGCGGACTAGTTCGGGGTTATCTGCCCAGTACTTC
j_gene: TRBJ2-7
abundance: many
d_gene: TRBD2
v_gene: TRBV27

CDR3aa: CSASSGRGLDNEQFF
CDR3nt: TGCAGTGCTAGTAGCGGGAGGGGTTTGGACAATGAGCAGTTCTTC
j_gene: TRBJ2-1
abundance: few
d_gene: TRBD2
v_gene: TRBV20-1

CDR3aa: CSARSPTGDERQYF
CDR3nt: TGCAGTGCTAGATCCCCCACGGGGGATGAAAGGCAGTATTTT
j_gene: TRBJ2-3
abundance: many
d_gene: -
v_gene: TRBV20-1

CDR3aa: CASSLSGAGAKNIQYF
CDR3nt: TGTGCCAGCAGTTTATCAGGGGCAGGGGCCAAAAACATTCAGTACTTC
j_gene: TRBJ2-4
abundance: few
d_gene: -
v_gene: TRBV28

CDR3aa: CASRPGLVHSEQFF
CDR3nt: TGTGCCAGCAGGCCGGGACTAGTTCATAGTGAGCAGTTCTTC
j_gene: TRBJ2-1
abundance: many
d_gene: TRBD2
v_gene: TRBV6-2/TRBV6-3

CDR3aa: CASSSGGTGYYNEQFF
CDR3nt: TGTGCCAGCAGCTCGGGGGGGACAGGATATTACAATGAGCAGTTCTTC
j_gene: TRBJ2-1
abundance: few
d_gene: -
v_gene: TRBV28

CDR3aa: CSVQGARADTQYF
CDR3nt: TGCAGCGTTCAGGGGGCGAGAGCAGATACGCAGTATTTT
j_gene: TRBJ2-3
abundance: few
d_gene: TRBD1
v_gene: TRBV29-1

CDR3aa: CASSRKVVFQGQGYEQYF
CDR3nt: TGCGCCAGCAGCCGCAAAGTAGTATTCCAGGGACAGGGCTACGAGCAGTACTTC
j_gene: TRBJ2-7
abundance: many
d_gene: TRBD1
v_gene: TRBV4-3

CDR3aa: CASSLGGQGAGEQFF
CDR3nt: TGTGCCAGCAGCTTAGGGGGTCAGGGGGCCGGTGAGCAGTTCTTC
j_gene: TRBJ2-1
abundance: -
d_gene: TRBD1
v_gene: TRBV7-2

CDR3aa: CASSYSEVTDTQYF
CDR3nt: TGTGCCAGCAGTTACTCGGAGGTCACAGATACGCAGTATTTT
j_gene: TRBJ2-3
abundance: many
d_gene: -
v_gene: TRBV6-2/TRBV6-3

CDR3aa: CASRPEGGKNYGYTF
CDR3nt: TGTGCCAGCAGGCCCGAGGGGGGAAAAAACTATGGCTACACCTTC
j_gene: TRBJ1-2
abundance: few
d_gene: -
v_gene: TRBV7-9

CDR3aa: CASSQDGSDTPYSNQPQHF
CDR3nt: TGTGCCAGCAGCCAAGATGGTTCGGACACTCCCTATAGCAATCAGCCCCAGCATTTT
j_gene: TRBJ1-5
abundance: many
d_gene: -
v_gene: TRBV4-2

CDR3aa: CASSILTTGVGDQPQHF
CDR3nt: TGTGCCAGCAGTATTCTAACCACAGGGGTAGGAGATCAGCCCCAGCATTTT
j_gene: TRBJ1-5
abundance: many
d_gene: TRBD1
v_gene: TRBV28

CDR3aa: CASSQNPPGTEGYTF
CDR3nt: TGTGCCAGCTCACAAAACCCCCCCGGGACGGAAGGCTACACCTTC
j_gene: TRBJ1-2
abundance: few
d_gene: -
v_gene: TRBV18

CDR3aa: CASTSMGVGRGWTYEQYF
CDR3nt: TGTGCCAGTACAAGCATGGGAGTTGGCCGGGGATGGACCTACGAGCAGTACTTC
j_gene: TRBJ2-7
abundance: many
d_gene: -
v_gene: TRBV6-1

CDR3aa: CASSPPGTDKAFF
CDR3nt: TGTGCCAGCAGTCCCCCCGGGACAGACAAAGCTTTCTTT
j_gene: TRBJ1-1
abundance: few
d_gene: TRBD1
v_gene: TRBV6-2/TRBV6-3

CDR3aa: CSARGQPGQVIYSPLHF
CDR3nt: TGCAGTGCTAGAGGGCAGCCGGGACAGGTGATCTATTCACCCCTCCACTTT
j_gene: TRBJ1-6
abundance: few
d_gene: TRBD1
v_gene: TRBV20-1

CDR3aa: CASSTLRDRVKNEQFF
CDR3nt: TGTGCCAGCAGCACACTCCGGGACAGGGTAAAGAATGAGCAGTTCTTC
j_gene: TRBJ2-1
abundance: -
d_gene: TRBD1
v_gene: TRBV7-2

CDR3aa: CASSAAVGGEQYF
CDR3nt: TGTGCCAGCAGTGCGGCCGTAGGCGGCGAGCAGTACTTC
j_gene: TRBJ2-7
abundance: many
d_gene: -
v_gene: TRBV2

CDR3aa: CASSPRQGGEQYF
CDR3nt: TGTGCCAGCAGTCCGCGACAGGGAGGCGAGCAGTACTTC
j_gene: TRBJ2-7
abundance: -
d_gene: -
v_gene: TRBV12-3/TRBV12-4

CDR3aa: CASSETQGQGATEAFF
CDR3nt: TGTGCCAGCAGCGAAACACAGGGACAGGGGGCCACTGAAGCTTTCTTT
j_gene: TRBJ1-1
abundance: many
d_gene: TRBD1
v_gene: TRBV11-1

CDR3aa: CASSLSGEQYF
CDR3nt: TGTGCCAGCAGTTTATCGGGCGAGCAGTACTTC
j_gene: TRBJ2-7
abundance: many
d_gene: -
v_gene: TRBV27

CDR3aa: CASSLAATSGYQETQYF
CDR3nt: TGTGCCAGCAGCTTGGCCGCGACTAGCGGATACCAAGAGACCCAGTACTTC
j_gene: TRBJ2-5
abundance: few
d_gene: TRBD2
v_gene: TRBV5-5

CDR3aa: CASSEAGLQGTFF
CDR3nt: TGTGCCAGCAGTGAAGCGGGGCTACAGGGTACGTTCTTC
j_gene: TRBJ2-1
abundance: many
d_gene: -
v_gene: TRBV25-1

CDR3aa: CASSLTAALTGGRGYTF
CDR3nt: TGTGCCAGCAGCTTAACAGCCGCACTTACAGGGGGCCGTGGCTACACCTTC
j_gene: TRBJ1-2
abundance: few
d_gene: TRBD1
v_gene: TRBV7-3

CDR3aa: CASRPGYSNQPQHF
CDR3nt: TGTGCCAGCAGACCAGGGTATAGCAATCAGCCCCAGCATTTT
j_gene: TRBJ1-5
abundance: -
d_gene: -
v_gene: TRBV7-2

CDR3aa: CASSPREGSLGLATLGEQFF
CDR3nt: TGTGCCAGCTCACCGCGGGAAGGGAGTCTGGGACTAGCGACCCTTGGTGAGCAGTTCTTC
j_gene: TRBJ2-1
abundance: few
d_gene: TRBD2
v_gene: TRBV18

CDR3aa: CASSSPSGSSYEQYF
CDR3nt: TGTGCCAGCAGTTCCCCGAGTGGGAGCTCCTACGAGCAGTACTTC
j_gene: TRBJ2-7
abundance: -
d_gene: -
v_gene: TRBV27

CDR3aa: CASSTRQGYEQYF
CDR3nt: TGTGCCAGCAGTACGCGACAGGGTTACGAGCAGTACTTC
j_gene: TRBJ2-7
abundance: -
d_gene: TRBD1
v_gene: TRBV28

CDR3aa: CASSPYLGEQFF
CDR3nt: TGTGCCAGCTCACCATACCTTGGTGAGCAGTTCTTC
j_gene: TRBJ2-1
abundance: -
d_gene: -
v_gene: TRBV18

CDR3aa: CSVLGGQGGEAFF
CDR3nt: TGCAGCGTTTTGGGCGGACAGGGAGGTGAAGCTTTCTTT
j_gene: TRBJ1-1
abundance: many
d_gene: TRBD1
v_gene: TRBV29-1